This TCR beta chain stems from a study of radiotherapy plus CTLA-4 blockade in lung cancer. Assay: immunoSEQ multiplex PCR; the TCRdb copy retains only in-frame clones and omits some. The sample shows more than 90,000 clones, 70% to 85% of them seen only once. Those with chemo-refractory metastatic non-small-cell lung cancer were treated with focal radiation combined with CTLA-4 blockade using ipilimumab. The CDR3 is 15 amino acids. Germline V gives CDR1 MNHNY, CDR2 SVGAGI (reference sequence). V trimming: 4 bases; J trimming: 6 bases; junction bases outside the gene matches: 11. The sequencing used peripheral blood, collected from a patient treated with radiotherapy plus ipilimumab. The rearrangement uses TRBV6-6 and TRBJ2-7; 8 bases map to TRBD2. This receptor was identified in a human donor with non-small cell lung cancer that progressed on radiotherapy plus ipilimumab. Some clones in this sample may be carry-over from other donors' samples. CDR3 sequence (DNA): TGTGCCAGCAGTTCCCGGAGGACTAGCCTGTTCGAGCAGTACTTC. Translating it yields CASSSRRTSLFEQYF.